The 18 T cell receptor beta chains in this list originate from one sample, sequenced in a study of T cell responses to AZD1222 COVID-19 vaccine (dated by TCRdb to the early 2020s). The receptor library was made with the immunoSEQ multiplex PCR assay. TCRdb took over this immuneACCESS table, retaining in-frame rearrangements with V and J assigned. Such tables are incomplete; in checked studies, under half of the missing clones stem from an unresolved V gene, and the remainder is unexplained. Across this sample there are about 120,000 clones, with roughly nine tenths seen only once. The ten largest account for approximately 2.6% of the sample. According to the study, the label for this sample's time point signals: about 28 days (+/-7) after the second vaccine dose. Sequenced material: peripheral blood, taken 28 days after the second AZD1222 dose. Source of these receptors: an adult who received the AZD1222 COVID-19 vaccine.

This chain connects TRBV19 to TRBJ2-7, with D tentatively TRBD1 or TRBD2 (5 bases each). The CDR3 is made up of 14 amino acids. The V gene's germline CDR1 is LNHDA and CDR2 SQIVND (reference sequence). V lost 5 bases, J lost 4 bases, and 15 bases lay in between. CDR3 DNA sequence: TGTGCCAGTAGTTACGGCCTCGGGGCGTACGAGCAGTACTTC. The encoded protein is CASSYGLGAYEQYF.

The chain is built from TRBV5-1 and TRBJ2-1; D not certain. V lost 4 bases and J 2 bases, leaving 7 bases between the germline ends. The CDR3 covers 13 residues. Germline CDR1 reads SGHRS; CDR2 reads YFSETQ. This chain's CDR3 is CASSIGPYNEQFF. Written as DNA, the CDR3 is TGCGCCAGCAGCATCGGACCCTACAATGAGCAGTTCTTC.

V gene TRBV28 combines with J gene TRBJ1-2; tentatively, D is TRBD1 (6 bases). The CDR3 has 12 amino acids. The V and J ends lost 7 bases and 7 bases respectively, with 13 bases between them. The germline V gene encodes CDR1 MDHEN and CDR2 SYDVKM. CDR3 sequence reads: CASTAGTFGYTF. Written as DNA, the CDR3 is TGTGCCAGCACCGCAGGGACATTTGGCTACACCTTC.

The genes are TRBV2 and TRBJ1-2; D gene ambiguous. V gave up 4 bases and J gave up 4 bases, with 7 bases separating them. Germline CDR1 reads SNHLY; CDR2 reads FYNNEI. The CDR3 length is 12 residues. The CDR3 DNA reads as TGTGCCAGCAGTGCGGTCCTCTATGGCTACACCTTC. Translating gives CASSAVLYGYTF.

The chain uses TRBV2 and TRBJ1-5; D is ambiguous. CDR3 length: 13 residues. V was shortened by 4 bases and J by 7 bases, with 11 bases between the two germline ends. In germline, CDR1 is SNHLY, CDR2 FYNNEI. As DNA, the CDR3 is TGTGCCAGCAGTGGTTCCCAGAGGCAGCCCCAGCATTTT. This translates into CASSGSQRQPQHF.

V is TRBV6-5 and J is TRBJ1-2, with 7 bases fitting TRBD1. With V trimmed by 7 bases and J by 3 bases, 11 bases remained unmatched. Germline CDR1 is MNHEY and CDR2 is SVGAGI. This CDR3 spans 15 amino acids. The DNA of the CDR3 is TGTGCCAGCACCGTGGGGGAGGGGGCGGACTATGGCTACACCTTC. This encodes CASTVGEGADYGYTF.

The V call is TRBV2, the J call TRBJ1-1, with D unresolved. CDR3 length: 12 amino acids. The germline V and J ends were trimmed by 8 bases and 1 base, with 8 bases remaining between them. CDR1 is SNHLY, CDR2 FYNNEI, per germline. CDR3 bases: TGTGCCAGCCGCGAGTGGAACACTGAAGCTTTCTTT. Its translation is CASREWNTEAFF. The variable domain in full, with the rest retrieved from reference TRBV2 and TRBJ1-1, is EPEVTQTPSHQVTQMGQEVILRCVPISNHLYFYWYRQILGQKVEFLVSFYNNEISEKSEIFDDQFSVERPDGSNFTLKIRSTKLEDSAMYFCASREWNTEAFFGQGTRLTVV.

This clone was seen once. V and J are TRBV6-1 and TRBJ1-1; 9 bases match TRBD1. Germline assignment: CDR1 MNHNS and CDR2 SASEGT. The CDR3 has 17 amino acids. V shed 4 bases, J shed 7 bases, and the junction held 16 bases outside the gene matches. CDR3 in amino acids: CASSAGTGNVRVSEAFF. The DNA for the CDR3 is TGTGCCAGCAGTGCCGGGACAGGGAATGTCAGGGTCAGTGAAGCTTTCTTT.

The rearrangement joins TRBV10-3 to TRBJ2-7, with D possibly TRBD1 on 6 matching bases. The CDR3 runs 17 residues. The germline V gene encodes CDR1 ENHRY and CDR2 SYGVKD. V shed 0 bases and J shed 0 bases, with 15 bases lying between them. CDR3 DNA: TGTGCCATCAGTGAGTCGACCGGGACACTTAACTCCTACGAGCAGTACTTC. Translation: CAISESTGTLNSYEQYF.

In nucleotides, the CDR3 is TGCGCCAGCAGCCAAGTTCCCCCCCCCGCAGATACGCAGTATTTT. Amino acid sequence: CASSQVPPPADTQYF. The chain links TRBV4-1 to TRBJ2-3; D not resolved. Deletions cut 1 base from V and 4 bases from J, with 12 bases between. The CDR3 has 15 amino acids. Germline CDR1 is MGHRA and CDR2 is YSYEKL.

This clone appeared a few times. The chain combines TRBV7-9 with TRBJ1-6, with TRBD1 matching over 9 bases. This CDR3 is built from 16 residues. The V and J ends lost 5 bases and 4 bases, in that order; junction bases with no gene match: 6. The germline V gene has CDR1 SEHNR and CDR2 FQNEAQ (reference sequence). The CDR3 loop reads CASSNGQGFYNSPLHF. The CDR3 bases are TGTGCCAGCAGCAACGGACAGGGGTTTTATAATTCACCCCTCCACTTT.

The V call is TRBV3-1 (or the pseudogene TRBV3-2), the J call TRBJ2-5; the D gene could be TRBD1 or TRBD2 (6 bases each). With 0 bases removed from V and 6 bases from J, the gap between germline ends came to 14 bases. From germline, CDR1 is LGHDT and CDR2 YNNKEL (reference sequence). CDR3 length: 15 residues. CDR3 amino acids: CASSQDGTGAQTQYF. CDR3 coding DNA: TGTGCCAGCAGCCAAGATGGAACGGGGGCCCAGACCCAGTACTTC.

Here the CDR3 reads CASSKNPGQQTNTEAFF. CDR3 DNA sequence: TGTGCCAGTAGTAAAAACCCCGGACAGCAAACGAACACTGAAGCTTTCTTT. The chain uses TRBV19 and TRBJ1-1, with a possible D match to TRBD1 (6 bases). CDR3 length: 17 amino acids. Trimming left V 4 bases short and J 1 base short, with 19 bases between. Germline CDR1 reads LNHDA; CDR2 reads SQIVND (reference sequence). Together with reference TRBV19 and TRBJ1-1, the CDR3 gives the full variable domain: DGGITQSPKYLFRKEGQNVTLSCEQNLNHDAMYWYRQDPGQGLRLIYYSQIVNDFQKGDIAEGYSVSREKKESFPLTVTSAQKNPTAFYLCASSKNPGQQTNTEAFFGQGTRLTVV.

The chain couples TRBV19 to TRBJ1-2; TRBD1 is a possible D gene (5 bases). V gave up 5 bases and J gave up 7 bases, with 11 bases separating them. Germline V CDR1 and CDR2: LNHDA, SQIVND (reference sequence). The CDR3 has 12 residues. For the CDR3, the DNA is TGTGCCAGTAGTTTACGGGACTCTGGCTACACCTTC. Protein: CASSLRDSGYTF. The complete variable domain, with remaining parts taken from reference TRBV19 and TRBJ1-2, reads DGGITQSPKYLFRKEGQNVTLSCEQNLNHDAMYWYRQDPGQGLRLIYYSQIVNDFQKGDIAEGYSVSREKKESFPLTVTSAQKNPTAFYLCASSLRDSGYTFGSGTRLTVV.

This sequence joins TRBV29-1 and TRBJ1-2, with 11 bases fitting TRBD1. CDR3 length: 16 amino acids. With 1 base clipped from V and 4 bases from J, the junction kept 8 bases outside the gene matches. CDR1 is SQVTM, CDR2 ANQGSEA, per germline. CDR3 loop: CSVEGQGTGGVYGYTF. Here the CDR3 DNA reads TGCAGCGTTGAAGGTCAAGGGACAGGGGGTGTCTATGGCTACACCTTC.

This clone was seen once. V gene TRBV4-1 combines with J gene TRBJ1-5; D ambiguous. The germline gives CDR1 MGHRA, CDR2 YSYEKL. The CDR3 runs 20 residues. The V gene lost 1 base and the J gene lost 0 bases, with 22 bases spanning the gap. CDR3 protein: CASSQVPETSGSNSNQPQHF. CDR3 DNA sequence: TGCGCCAGCAGCCAAGTACCCGAGACTTCAGGTTCCAATAGCAATCAGCCCCAGCATTTT.

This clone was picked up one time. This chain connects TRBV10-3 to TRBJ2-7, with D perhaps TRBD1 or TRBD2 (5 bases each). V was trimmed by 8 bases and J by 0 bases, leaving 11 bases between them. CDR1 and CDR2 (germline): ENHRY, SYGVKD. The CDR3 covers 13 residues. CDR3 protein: CAIGGLSSYEQYF. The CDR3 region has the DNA TGTGCCATCGGGGGTTTAAGCTCCTACGAGCAGTACTTC.

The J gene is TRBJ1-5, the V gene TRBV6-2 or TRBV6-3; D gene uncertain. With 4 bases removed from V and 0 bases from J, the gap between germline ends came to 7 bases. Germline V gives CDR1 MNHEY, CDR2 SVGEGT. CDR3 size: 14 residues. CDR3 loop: CASSFGGSNQPQHF. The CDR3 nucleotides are TGTGCCAGCAGTTTTGGCGGTAGCAATCAGCCCCAGCATTTT.